This TCR beta chain was obtained from a study of shared clonotypes between healthy human individuals. A remark on this clone: Its antigen is undetermined.

Under the authors' procedure: For the immunoSEQ data, sequences were junction-only without quality scores, so filtering differed. TCRdb's table, derived via immunoSEQ multiplex PCR, lists solely in-frame clones and lacks some. V, J and clone size are taken as reported in that table, and D and trimming were inferred from the DNA itself. The repertoire holds approximately 620,000 clones, with roughly 97% as singletons. Study outcomes and limitations: Sharing of clonotypes among donors was expected to vary with sequencing depth. Enrolling few donors narrowed the genetic and exposure-history diversity that was represented.

Healthy and HIV-negative, the adult donors had no recent acute infections or vaccinations. Germline V CDR1 and CDR2: WNHNN, SYGVQD (reference sequence). Trimming took 0 bases from V and 0 from J, leaving 12 bases between them. The CDR3 length is 16 residues. V usage is TRBV10-1 and J usage is TRBJ2-7, with D possibly matching TRBD2 (6 bases). The sequencing sample was made of naive CD4+ T cells sorted from blood. Described subset: CD45RA+ positively selected. This clonotype was obtained from a woman aged 25-40 years in good health. The CDR3 DNA is TGCGCCAGCAGTGAGTCTTCTAGCGCGAACTCCTACGAGCAGTACTTC. Translation: CASSESSSANSYEQYF.